The present T cell receptor (beta chain) was sequenced within a study of post-analysis software for immune sequencing data. Study-wide context: Relapsing-remitting, secondary progressive and progressive-relapsing forms made up the multiple sclerosis disease courses.

CDR3 length equals 13 residues. Germline lookup yields CDR1 MNHEY and CDR2 SMNVEV (reference sequence). V shed 11 bases and J shed 0 bases, with 12 bases lying between them. Details on this clonotype: Its antigen is not known.

Every TCR beta cDNA library bore unique molecular identifiers. Input amounts of roughly 0.9 to 10 million T cells were used. These gave 500,000 or so cDNA molecules, so each molecule approximated one T cell. Each CDR3 protein is one row after TCRdb ran MiXCR on the PCR reads. The sample lists some 690,000 distinct CDR3 sequences; roughly 30% were seen once. Findings and caveats of the study: TRBV5-6, TRBV5-1 and TRBV20-1 were among 4 or 5 TRBV segments more frequent in patients than controls. Multiple sclerosis patients showed significantly lower normalized Chao1 diversity than controls did.

The clonotype comes from a girl aged 5-17 years with multiple sclerosis. The chain is built from TRBV27 and TRBJ2-3; D assignment may be TRBD1 or TRBD2 (5 bases each). Sequencing used blood. The DNA of the CDR3 is TGTGCCTCGTGGTGGGGGAGCACAGATACGCAGTATTTT. It codes for CASWWGSTDTQYF.